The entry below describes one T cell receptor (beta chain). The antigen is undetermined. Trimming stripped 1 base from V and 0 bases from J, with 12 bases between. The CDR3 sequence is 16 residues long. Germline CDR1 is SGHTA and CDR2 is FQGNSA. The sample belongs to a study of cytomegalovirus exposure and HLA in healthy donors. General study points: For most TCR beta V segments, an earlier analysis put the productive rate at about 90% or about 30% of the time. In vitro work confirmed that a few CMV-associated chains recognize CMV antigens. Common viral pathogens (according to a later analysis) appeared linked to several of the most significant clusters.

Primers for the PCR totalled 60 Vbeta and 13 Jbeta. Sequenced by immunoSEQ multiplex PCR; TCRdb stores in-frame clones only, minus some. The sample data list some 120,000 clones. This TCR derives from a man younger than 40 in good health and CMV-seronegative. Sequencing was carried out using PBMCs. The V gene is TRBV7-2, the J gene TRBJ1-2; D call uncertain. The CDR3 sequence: CASSLVRQATNYGYTF. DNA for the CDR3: TGTGCCAGCAGCTTAGTCCGCCAGGCTACTAACTATGGCTACACCTTC. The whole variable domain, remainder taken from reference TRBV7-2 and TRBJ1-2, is GAGVSQSPSNKVTEKGKDVELRCDPISGHTALYWYRQSLGQGLEFLIYFQGNSAPDKSGLPSDRFSAERTGGSVSTLTIQRTQQEDSAVYLCASSLVRQATNYGYTFGSGTRLTVV.